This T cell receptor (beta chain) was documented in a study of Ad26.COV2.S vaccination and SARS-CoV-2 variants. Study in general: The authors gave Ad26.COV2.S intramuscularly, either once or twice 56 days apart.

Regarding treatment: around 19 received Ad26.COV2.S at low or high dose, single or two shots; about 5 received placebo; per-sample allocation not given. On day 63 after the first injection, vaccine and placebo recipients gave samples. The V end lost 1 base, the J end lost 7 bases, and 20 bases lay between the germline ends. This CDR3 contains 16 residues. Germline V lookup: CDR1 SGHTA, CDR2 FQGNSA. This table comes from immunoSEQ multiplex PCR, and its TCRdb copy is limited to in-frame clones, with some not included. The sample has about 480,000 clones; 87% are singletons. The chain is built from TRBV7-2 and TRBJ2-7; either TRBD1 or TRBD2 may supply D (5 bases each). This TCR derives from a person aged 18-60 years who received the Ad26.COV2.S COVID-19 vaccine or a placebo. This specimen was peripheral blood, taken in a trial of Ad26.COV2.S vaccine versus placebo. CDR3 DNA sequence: TGTGCCAGCAGCTTAGGTGGGCCGGGACCCCCTCGGGAGCAGTACTTC. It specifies CASSLGGPGPPREQYF. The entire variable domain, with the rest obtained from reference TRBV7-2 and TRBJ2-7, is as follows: GAGVSQSPSNKVTEKGKDVELRCDPISGHTALYWYRQSLGQGLEFLIYFQGNSAPDKSGLPSDRFSAERTGGSVSTLTIQRTQQEDSAVYLCASSLGGPGPPREQYFGPGTRLTVT.